The 27 T cell receptor beta chains presented below share a single source sample, sequenced in a study of T cell responses to AZD1222 COVID-19 vaccine. Data came from immunoSEQ multiplex PCR; TCRdb stores just in-frame clones and leaves some out. The table includes some 110,000 clones, roughly 80% detected once. The specimen was peripheral blood, collected on day 0 of AZD1222 vaccination. The receptors come from an adult in good health.

The genes are TRBV11-2 and TRBJ2-5, with 7 bases aligning to TRBD2. CDR3 length: 15 residues. Looked up from germline, CDR1 is SGHAT and CDR2 is FQNNGV. V trimming: 5 bases; J trimming: 0 bases; junction bases outside the gene matches: 6. The CDR3 DNA sequence: TGTGCCAGCAGCCCTCGGGACTATTACCAAGAGACCCAGTACTTC. As protein: CASSPRDYYQETQYF.

V usage is TRBV7-9 and J usage is TRBJ1-1, with 8 nucleotides matching TRBD1. This CDR3 contains 15 residues. With V trimmed by 0 bases and J by 4 bases, 4 bases remained unmatched. Germline V gene sequence: CDR1 SEHNR, CDR2 FQNEAQ (reference sequence). Here the CDR3 reads CASSLADRAFTEAFF. The CDR3 coding sequence is TGTGCCAGCAGCTTAGCGGACAGGGCCTTCACTGAAGCTTTCTTT. Looking up the rest from reference TRBV7-9 and TRBJ1-1 gives the full variable domain: DTGVSQNPRHKITKRGQNVTFRCDPISEHNRLYWYRQTLGQGPEFLTYFQNEAQLEKSRLLSDRFSAERPKGSFSTLEIQRTEQGDSAMYLCASSLADRAFTEAFFGQGTRLTVV.

CDR3 nucleotide sequence: TGCGCCAGCAGCGCCCGGGACAGGGGGTTGTCTGGGGCCAACGTCCTGACTTTC. Residues: CASSARDRGLSGANVLTF. The chain is built from TRBV4-3 and TRBJ2-6; 11 bases map to TRBD1. The junction had 7 bases not matched to a gene; V was cut back by 5 bases and J by 1 base. This CDR3 region has 18 residues. The germline V gene has CDR1 LGHNA and CDR2 YSLEER.

The chain recombines TRBV6-5 with TRBJ2-7; 11 bases align to TRBD1. The V and J ends lost 3 bases and 2 bases, in that order; junction bases with no gene match: 3. The germline V gene has CDR1 MNHEY and CDR2 SVGAGI. This CDR3 comprises 15 residues. CDR3 sequence: CASSYEGQGAYEQYF. DNA of the CDR3: TGTGCCAGCAGTTATGAGGGACAGGGGGCCTACGAGCAGTACTTC.

This chain connects TRBV6-6 to TRBJ1-1; 9 nucleotides align to TRBD1. This CDR3 spans 17 amino acids. With 5 bases clipped from V and 1 base from J, the junction kept 11 bases outside the gene matches. Germline CDR1 and CDR2: MNHNY and SVGAGI (reference sequence). CDR3 in DNA: TGTGCCAGCAGTCCAACACAGGGGGCGTCGCCGAACACTGAAGCTTTCTTT. Translating gives CASSPTQGASPNTEAFF.

A few counts support this clone. This sequence joins TRBV6-5 and TRBJ2-1; 7 positions agree with TRBD2. The ends lost 0 bases at V and 5 bases at J; junction bases unmatched: 7. The CDR3 runs 16 residues. CDR1 is MNHEY and CDR2 is SVGAGI in the germline V gene. The CDR3 is CASSYSNLAANNEQFF. The CDR3 DNA sequence: TGTGCCAGCAGTTACTCGAACCTAGCGGCCAACAATGAGCAGTTCTTC.

This clone appeared a few times. V is TRBV7-3 and J is TRBJ2-7; D is ambiguous. CDR3 length: 13 amino acids. The germline V gene has CDR1 SGHTA and CDR2 FQGTGA. The V and J ends lost 2 bases and 5 bases respectively, with 10 bases between them. CDR3 DNA: TGTGCCAGCAGCTTAGGAGTAGTCGACGAGCAGTACTTC. Its protein is CASSLGVVDEQYF. The full variable domain, with the rest looked up from reference TRBV7-3 and TRBJ2-7, is GAGVSQTPSNKVTEKGKYVELRCDPISGHTALYWYRQSLGQGPEFLIYFQGTGAADDSGLPNDRFFAVRPEGSVSTLKIQRTERGDSAVYLCASSLGVVDEQYFGPGTRLTVT.

The genes are TRBV7-9 and TRBJ2-2, with 16 bases that match TRBD2. The CDR3 loop spans 21 amino acids. V lost 5 bases, J lost 4 bases, and 16 bases stayed unmatched. Germline lookup yields CDR1 SEHNR and CDR2 FQNEAQ (reference sequence). CDR3: CASSRTRGTSGRAFGTGELFF. The CDR3 coding sequence is TGTGCCAGCAGCAGGACCCGAGGGACTAGCGGGAGGGCCTTCGGCACCGGGGAGCTGTTTTTT.

CDR3 amino acids: CASSTGQNTGELFF. CDR3 sequence (DNA): TGTGCCAGCTCGACAGGGCAGAACACCGGGGAGCTGTTTTTT. The rearrangement joins TRBV28 to TRBJ2-2; 7 positions match TRBD1. CDR3 length: 14 residues. The V segment lost 8 bases and the J segment 1 base; nucleotides outside the gene matches: 4. Germline CDR1 is MDHEN and CDR2 is SYDVKM. The complete variable domain, with remaining parts taken from reference TRBV28 and TRBJ2-2, reads DVKVTQSSRYLVKRTGEKVFLECVQDMDHENMFWYRQDPGLGLRLIYFSYDVKMKEKGDIPEGYSVSREKKERFSLILESASTNQTSMYLCASSTGQNTGELFFGEGSRLTVL.

The V gene is TRBV7-2, the J gene TRBJ2-5; D is ambiguous. This CDR3 is built from 13 residues. The germline CDR1 and CDR2 sequences are SGHTA and FQGNSA. Trimming shortened V by 4 bases and J by 5 bases, and 11 bases separated the two germline ends. CDR3 nucleotide sequence: TGTGCCAGCAGCTACTGGCCCACGGAGACCCAGTACTTC. It yields the protein CASSYWPTETQYF.

The rearrangement links TRBV27 to TRBJ1-2; D gene uncertain. The ends were cut back, 3 bases at V and 8 bases at J, with 10 bases in the middle. Germline V gene data show CDR1 as MNHEY and CDR2 as SMNVEV (reference sequence). This CDR3 contains 12 residues. CDR3 sequence (DNA): TGTGCCAGCAGTTTCCCGGGAGGAGGCTACACCTTC. Translated, it gives CASSFPGGGYTF.

This clone occurred once. The chain links TRBV30 to TRBJ1-5, with D perhaps TRBD1 (5 bases). There are 12 residues in the CDR3. Germline values: CDR1 GTSNPN, CDR2 SVGIG (reference sequence). V lost 0 bases, J lost 7 bases, and 7 bases lay in between. The CDR3 is CAWSVPGQPQHF. CDR3 DNA sequence: TGTGCCTGGAGTGTACCAGGGCAGCCCCAGCATTTT.

This clone appeared once. The chain employs TRBV5-1 and TRBJ2-1; 13 positions agree with TRBD2. V gave up 2 bases and J gave up 10 bases; unmatched junction bases: 6. Germline-derived CDR1 and CDR2 are SGHRS and YFSETQ. The length of the CDR3 is 15 residues. CDR3 bases: TGCGCCAGCAGCTTACCGGGACTAGCGGGGCGGGAGCAGTTCTTC. Encoded protein: CASSLPGLAGREQFF.

This clone was seen more than once but under ten times. The CDR3 DNA sequence: TGTGCCAGCAGACAGGGGGCTAGCACCGGGGAGCTGTTTTTT. It yields the protein CASRQGASTGELFF. The chain recombines TRBV6-5 with TRBJ2-2; TRBD1 agrees at 9 bases. Trimming removed 6 bases from V and 4 bases from J; junction bases left unmatched: 3. The CDR3 has 14 amino acids. Germline V gene lookup returns CDR1 MNHEY and CDR2 SVGAGI.

This chain joins TRBV18 and TRBJ2-2, with 12 bases lining up with TRBD2. This CDR3 has 15 residues. Germline CDR1 and CDR2: KGHSH and LQKENI. V gave up 5 bases and J gave up 5 bases; unmatched junction bases: 3. The CDR3 DNA is TGTGCCAGCTCATCCGGACTAGCGGGGACCGGGGAGCTGTTTTTT. It is translated as CASSSGLAGTGELFF.

This chain links TRBV19 with TRBJ1-6; TRBD1 agrees at 9 bases. Losses at the gene ends were 3 bases for V and 7 bases for J; bases not matched to a gene: 4. The germline V gene has CDR1 LNHDA and CDR2 SQIVND (reference sequence). The CDR3 consists of 15 residues. In nucleotides, the CDR3 is TGTGCCAGTAGTATCATCGGGACAGGGAATTCACCCCTCCACTTT. Its translation is CASSIIGTGNSPLHF.

This clone was found once. This rearrangement joins TRBV7-9 to TRBJ2-2; D not resolved. Germline CDR1 SEHNR, CDR2 FQNEAQ (reference sequence). Trimming pared 3 bases from V and 3 bases from J, leaving 5 bases between. The CDR3 consists of 13 residues. Here the CDR3 DNA reads TGTGCCAGCAGCTTTTTGGACACCGGGGAGCTGTTTTTT. Amino acids: CASSFLDTGELFF. Supplemented by reference TRBV7-9 and TRBJ2-2, the full variable domain reads DTGVSQNPRHKITKRGQNVTFRCDPISEHNRLYWYRQTLGQGPEFLTYFQNEAQLEKSRLLSDRFSAERPKGSFSTLEIQRTEQGDSAMYLCASSFLDTGELFFGEGSRLTVL.

The V call is TRBV19, the J call TRBJ2-7; no reliable D call. V was shortened by 5 bases and J by 7 bases, with 18 bases between the two germline ends. CDR1 LNHDA and CDR2 SQIVND come from the germline V gene (reference sequence). CDR3 length: 14 amino acids. This CDR3 is CASSSQPGVGEQYF. CDR3 sequence (DNA): TGTGCCAGTAGTTCGCAGCCAGGCGTAGGAGAGCAGTACTTC.

V and J are TRBV30 and TRBJ1-3; D is unclear. Germline assignment: CDR1 GTSNPN and CDR2 SVGIG (reference sequence). The germline V and J ends were trimmed by 0 bases and 8 bases, with 5 bases remaining between them. CDR3 length equals 11 residues. The CDR3 DNA reads TGTGCCTGGAGTGTACAAGACACCATATATTTT. Encoded protein: CAWSVQDTIYF.

The chain couples TRBV28 to TRBJ1-3; D gene ambiguous. Germline CDR1 is MDHEN and CDR2 is SYDVKM. With 2 bases removed from V and 0 bases from J, the gap between germline ends came to 5 bases. The CDR3 loop spans 14 amino acids. The CDR3 here is CASSLTNSGNTIYF. CDR3 bases: TGTGCCAGCAGTTTAACCAACTCTGGAAACACCATATATTTT.

V usage is TRBV5-1 and J usage is TRBJ1-2; 10 nucleotides align to TRBD1. The CDR3 covers 14 residues. J gave up 4 bases and V 2 bases, and 2 bases lay outside the gene matches. Germline CDR1 SGHRS, CDR2 YFSETQ. CDR3 amino acids: CASSFGTGVYGYTF. The CDR3 DNA sequence: TGCGCCAGCAGCTTCGGGACAGGGGTCTATGGCTACACCTTC.

V and J are TRBV6-5 and TRBJ1-5; possibly TRBD1 for D (5 bases). The CDR3 has 15 amino acids. In germline, CDR1 is MNHEY, CDR2 SVGAGI. Trimming removed 5 bases at V and 1 base at J, with 12 bases between. The CDR3 spells CASSRSGPSNQPQHF. The CDR3 DNA follows: TGTGCCAGCAGTCGGTCGGGGCCGAGCAATCAGCCCCAGCATTTT.

Many counts were recorded for this clone. V and J are TRBV4-1 and TRBJ2-5; D unclear. This CDR3 has 14 amino acids. Germline lookup yields CDR1 MGHRA and CDR2 YSYEKL. V gave up 0 bases and J gave up 2 bases, with 7 bases separating them. In DNA form, the CDR3 reads TGCGCCAGCAGCCAAGAATTCGTGCAAGAGACCCAGTACTTC. It codes for CASSQEFVQETQYF.

As to this clone: The germline gene is not matched at one end of the junction; a read error may be the cause. The chain has TRBV3-1 (or the pseudogene TRBV3-2) and TRBJ1-1, with a tentative D call TRBD1 (5 bases). CDR1 is LGHDT, CDR2 YNNKEL, per germline (reference sequence). This CDR3 has 11 amino acids. CDR3 nucleotides: TGTGCCAGCAGCCAAGAGGGACCACCAAACTTT. It codes for CASSQEGPPNF.

This rearrangement joins TRBV18 to TRBJ1-1, with 9 positions matching TRBD1. V dropped 5 bases and J dropped 7; count of bases not matched to a gene: 8. The length of the CDR3 is 14 residues. The V gene's germline CDR1 is KGHSH and CDR2 LQKENI. The DNA for the CDR3 is TGTGCCAGCTCAGCTACAGGGGGCATGTATGAAGCTTTCTTT. As protein: CASSATGGMYEAFF.

The V call is TRBV28, the J call TRBJ2-7, with 9 nucleotides matching TRBD1. After removal of 3 bases from V and 4 bases from J, the junction contained 7 bases not matched to a gene. Germline CDR1 is MDHEN and CDR2 is SYDVKM. CDR3 length: 15 amino acids. Here the CDR3 reads CASSFQTGGRYEQYF. CDR3 coding DNA: TGTGCCAGCAGTTTCCAGACAGGGGGGAGATACGAGCAGTACTTC.

The V gene is TRBV28, the J gene TRBJ1-2; the match to TRBD1 covers 8 bases. V lost 5 bases and J lost 4; bases outside the gene matches: 6. Germline V gene data show CDR1 as MDHEN and CDR2 as SYDVKM. The CDR3 contains 14 residues. CDR3 sequence reads: CASSLIGTGYGYTF. CDR3 DNA: TGTGCCAGCAGTCTCATAGGGACAGGCTATGGCTACACCTTC.